One and the same sample provided the 26 T cell receptor beta chains below, sequenced in a study of human T cells and chemical hapten exposure. Regarding time point: pre-sensitization, week 0. As to treatment: therapeutic diphenylcyclopropenone sensitization with weekly scalp DPC. TCRdb re-called the RACE reads with MiXCR, one entry per CDR3 protein. Among 99,000 or so distinct CDR3 sequences listed, less than 14% were seen once. The sequencing used whole blood, collected in connection with sensitization to the hapten diphenylcyclopropenone (DPC). The receptor source for this set is a woman aged 60-75 years with alopecia areata. Some clones in this sample may be carry-over from other donors' samples.

This clonotype has at least ten counts. This rearrangement joins TRBV6-5 to TRBJ1-1, with no clear D. Trimming stripped 0 bases from V and 5 bases from J, with 7 bases between. The CDR3 loop spans 13 amino acids. Germline CDR1 and CDR2: MNHEY and SVGAGI. The CDR3 region has the DNA TGTGCCAGCAGTTACTCTGGAAGGACTGAAGCTTTCTTT. Translating gives CASSYSGRTEAFF.

This clonotype was seen a few times. This chain connects TRBV2 to TRBJ1-2; no reliable D call. Germline CDR1 and CDR2: SNHLY and FYNNEI. The CDR3 totals 14 residues. V gave up 7 bases and J gave up 2 bases, with 14 bases separating them. CDR3 bases: TGTGCCAGCATGGGCCGGGGAAACAACTATGGCTACACCTTC. Amino acid sequence: CASMGRGNNYGYTF.

The CDR3 DNA reads as TGTGCCACCAGCAGAGATGGCGGGCCTCCAGATACGCAGTATTTT. Translation: CATSRDGGPPDTQYF. The chain has TRBV15 and TRBJ2-3; the D gene is possibly TRBD2 (5 bases). Per the germline V gene, CDR1 is LNHNV and CDR2 is YYDKDF (reference sequence). The V gene lost 0 bases and the J gene lost 4 bases, with 11 bases spanning the gap. The CDR3 is 15 residues long.

The table lists this clonotype with many counts. The chain uses TRBV10-2 and TRBJ2-1; D possibly matches TRBD1 or TRBD2 (5 bases each). Germline V gives CDR1 WSHSY, CDR2 SAAADI. CDR3 length: 15 residues. V was cut by 3 bases and J by 7 bases, with 16 bases left in between. CDR3 nucleotide sequence: TGCGCCAGCAGTGATATGGGACGGCGGGTGAATGAGCAGTTCTTC. Residues: CASSDMGRRVNEQFF.

A few counts support this clonotype. The chain links TRBV3-1 to TRBJ1-6; D gene uncertain. The CDR3 has 13 amino acids. Deletions cut 4 bases from V and 11 bases from J, with 12 bases between. Germline CDR1 and CDR2: LGHDT and YNNKEL (reference sequence). The CDR3 loop reads CASSPSTSTPLHF. The CDR3 DNA sequence: TGTGCCAGCAGCCCGTCGACATCGACACCCCTCCACTTT.

The chain joins TRBV6-5 to TRBJ1-2, with a tentative D call TRBD1 (5 bases). Germline V gene sequence: CDR1 MNHEY, CDR2 SVGAGI. V was cut by 0 bases and J by 4 bases, with 15 bases left in between. This CDR3 is 16 amino acids long. CDR3 coding DNA: TGTGCCAGCAGTTACTCGTCAGGGATACTAGGCTATGGCTACACCTTC. Translating it yields CASSYSSGILGYGYTF.

This clonotype was counted many times. This chain links TRBV14 with TRBJ2-2, with no clear D. Germline values: CDR1 SGHDN, CDR2 FVKESK. The CDR3 is made up of 14 amino acids. Trimming stripped 3 bases from V and 0 bases from J, with 5 bases between. The CDR3 protein is CASSHSTNTGELFF. In DNA form, the CDR3 reads TGTGCCAGCAGCCATAGCACGAACACCGGGGAGCTGTTTTTT.

In this sample, this clonotype turned up many times. The chain employs TRBV30 and TRBJ1-5, with TRBD1 as a possible D gene (6 bases). Deletions cut 1 base from V and 6 bases from J, with 10 bases between. Germline CDR1 is GTSNPN and CDR2 is SVGIG (reference sequence). The CDR3 length is 13 residues. The CDR3 reads CAWSGGGSQPQHF. The CDR3 nucleotides read TGTGCCTGGAGTGGAGGGGGGAGTCAGCCCCAGCATTTT.

The table lists this clonotype with many counts. The chain uses TRBV28 and TRBJ2-7, with 9 bases lining up with TRBD1. Germline V gene sequence: CDR1 MDHEN, CDR2 SYDVKM. With 5 bases clipped from V and 2 bases from J, the junction kept 4 bases outside the gene matches. CDR3 length: 14 residues. CDR3 nucleotides: TGTGCCAGCAGTCCGGGACAGGGAACCTACGAGCAGTACTTC. It is translated as CASSPGQGTYEQYF.

This clonotype has only a few counts. The chain employs TRBV29-1 and TRBJ2-7; D is possibly TRBD1 or TRBD2 (5 bases each). Trimming shortened V by 5 bases and J by 0 bases, and 14 bases separated the two germline ends. This CDR3 comprises 14 residues. CDR1 is SQVTM, CDR2 ANQGSEA, per germline. The DNA of the CDR3 is TGCAGCGTTTATGAGGGACCGAGCTCCTACGAGCAGTACTTC. The encoded protein is CSVYEGPSSYEQYF.

Many counts were recorded for this clonotype. This sequence joins TRBV7-9 and TRBJ1-4; D unclear. The CDR3 runs 14 residues. Per the germline V gene, CDR1 is SEHNR and CDR2 is FQNEAQ (reference sequence). CDR3 nucleotide sequence: TGTGCAGTTAGATTCCCTGAAACTAATGAAAAACTGTTTTTT. Encoded protein: CAVRFPETNEKLFF.

The chain links TRBV12-3 or TRBV12-4 to TRBJ2-5, with D possibly TRBD1 on 5 matching bases. The germline V and J ends were trimmed by 8 bases and 0 bases, with 16 bases remaining between them. CDR3 length: 15 amino acids. The CDR3 sequence: CASSVRSGNQETQYF. In nucleotides, the CDR3 is TGTGCCAGCTCGGTGCGGTCAGGGAACCAAGAGACCCAGTACTTC.

The chain combines TRBV7-9 with TRBJ1-1; D not resolved. From germline, CDR1 is SEHNR and CDR2 FQNEAQ (reference sequence). V lost 1 base and J lost 2, with 5 bases in between. The CDR3 is 13 amino acids. CDR3 sequence: CASSLEDNTEAFF. The CDR3 nucleotides read TGTGCCAGCAGCTTAGAGGACAACACTGAAGCTTTCTTT.

This clonotype has ten or more counts. The chain combines TRBV6-2 or TRBV6-3 with TRBJ1-2; D unclear. Germline CDR1 reads MNHEY; CDR2 reads SVGEGT. V lost 4 bases and J lost 6, with 12 bases in between. The CDR3 sequence is 13 residues long. Here the CDR3 DNA reads TGTGCCAGCAGTTGGAAGGTCGCGGATGGCTACACCTTC. Translation gives CASSWKVADGYTF.

The chain combines TRBV7-8 with TRBJ2-4; D gene ambiguous. The CDR3 has 15 amino acids. The germline gives CDR1 SGHVS, CDR2 FQNEAQ. The V end lost 1 base, the J end lost 8 bases, and 15 bases lay between the germline ends. The CDR3 nucleotides are TGTGCCAGCAGCTTAGTACTGGGAAAACGGGACATTCAGTACTTC. Its translation: CASSLVLGKRDIQYF.

This clonotype was observed at least ten times. CDR3 amino acids: CASSEPYGTEAFF. DNA of the CDR3: TGCGCCAGCAGTGAACCCTATGGCACTGAAGCTTTCTTT. The V call is TRBV10-2, the J call TRBJ1-1; D call uncertain. Germline CDR1 and CDR2: WSHSY and SAAADI. Deletions cut 3 bases from V and 4 bases from J, with 9 bases between. This CDR3 spans 13 amino acids.

This clonotype was seen many times. The gene calls are TRBV7-2 and TRBJ1-1; no reliable D call. Germline loops: CDR1 SGHTA, CDR2 FQGNSA. This CDR3 spans 15 amino acids. V lost 0 bases, J lost 2 bases, and 10 bases lay in between. DNA of the CDR3: TGTGCCAGCAGCTTAGCAGGGTTGGCTAACACTGAAGCTTTCTTT. This codes for CASSLAGLANTEAFF.

This clonotype was recorded many times. The chain couples TRBV20-1 to TRBJ2-5; 7 bases align to TRBD2. Germline assignment: CDR1 DFQATT and CDR2 SNEGSKA (reference sequence). V was clipped by 6 bases and J by 1 base; unmatched bases: 11. This CDR3 comprises 15 residues. The CDR3 coding sequence is TGCAGTGCCATCCTAGCGGAGCAATCCCAAGAGACCCAGTACTTC. It is translated as CSAILAEQSQETQYF.

The chain uses TRBV10-1 and TRBJ2-1; 8 bases map to TRBD2. Per germline, CDR1 WNHNN and CDR2 SYGVQD (reference sequence). CDR3 length: 15 amino acids. With 3 bases clipped from V and 6 bases from J, the junction kept 7 bases outside the gene matches. The CDR3 sequence is CASSDGGASFNEQFF. CDR3 coding DNA: TGCGCCAGCAGTGACGGGGGGGCCTCTTTCAATGAGCAGTTCTTC.

This clonotype has ten or more counts. The chain combines TRBV30 with TRBJ2-7; D is unclear. The CDR3 sequence is 15 residues long. The germline gives CDR1 GTSNPN, CDR2 SVGIG (reference sequence). Trimming left V 0 bases short and J 0 bases short, with 12 bases between. CDR3 sequence reads: CAWSVLPSSSYEQYF. DNA for the CDR3: TGTGCCTGGAGTGTACTCCCGTCGAGCTCCTACGAGCAGTACTTC.

This clonotype was observed many times. V gene TRBV18 combines with J gene TRBJ1-6, with D unclear. From germline, CDR1 is KGHSH and CDR2 LQKENI. The V and J ends lost 3 bases and 9 bases respectively, with 9 bases between them. CDR3 length: 13 residues. For the CDR3, the DNA is TGTGCCAGCTCACCTGACCGCGGTTCACCCCTCCACTTT. This codes for CASSPDRGSPLHF. Supplemented by reference TRBV18 and TRBJ1-6, the full variable domain reads NAGVMQNPRHLVRRRGQEARLRCSPMKGHSHVYWYRQLPEEGLKFMVYLQKENIIDESGMPKERFSAEFPKEGPSILRIQQVVRGDSAAYFCASSPDRGSPLHFGNGTRLTVT.

This clonotype was seen ten or more times. CDR3 DNA sequence: TGCGCCAGCAGCTTGGTGGGGGCTATTCATCAGCCCCAGCATTTT. This sequence encodes CASSLVGAIHQPQHF. The V and J genes are TRBV5-1 and TRBJ1-5, with D possibly matching TRBD1 (6 bases). Germline loops: CDR1 SGHRS, CDR2 YFSETQ. CDR3 length equals 15 residues. Trimming pared 0 bases from V and 5 bases from J, leaving 12 bases between.

The V gene is TRBV18, the J gene TRBJ1-5, with 9 nucleotides matching TRBD1. Germline V gene data show CDR1 as KGHSH and CDR2 as LQKENI. The CDR3 spans 19 residues. The J segment lost 1 base and the V segment lost 4 bases, leaving 14 bases of the junction unmatched. CDR3 region: CASSRLTGTGRESNQPQHF. The DNA of the CDR3 is TGTGCCAGCTCACGTTTAACCGGGACAGGGAGGGAAAGCAATCAGCCCCAGCATTTT.

In this sample, this clonotype turned up many times. The rearrangement uses TRBV12-5 and TRBJ1-1; no firm D call. This CDR3 region has 16 residues. The V and J ends lost 5 bases and 5 bases respectively, with 21 bases between them. Germline CDR1 LGHNT, CDR2 FRNRAP. The CDR3 coding sequence is TGTGCTAGTGGTCTACCTTCGGAGGGTTGGGGTACTGAAGCTTTCTTT. Protein product: CASGLPSEGWGTEAFF.

The table lists this clonotype with many counts. The gene calls are TRBV7-9 and TRBJ2-3, with D tentatively TRBD2 (5 bases). Trimming took 2 bases from V and 2 from J, leaving 20 bases between them. Per the germline V gene, CDR1 is SEHNR and CDR2 is FQNEAQ (reference sequence). This CDR3 has 18 residues. CDR3 amino acids: CASSLRGPRQINTDTQYF. The CDR3, as DNA: TGTGCCAGCAGCTTAAGAGGGCCTCGGCAGATCAACACAGATACGCAGTATTTT.

This clonotype was detected ten times or more. This chain connects TRBV18 to TRBJ1-5, with 9 bases aligning to TRBD1. The germline V gene encodes CDR1 KGHSH and CDR2 LQKENI. The length of the CDR3 is 16 residues. The ends lost 5 bases at V and 7 bases at J; junction bases unmatched: 12. CDR3 protein: CASSSGTGLSRQPQHF. In DNA form, the CDR3 reads TGTGCCAGCTCATCCGGGACAGGGTTGAGTCGGCAGCCCCAGCATTTT. Looking up the rest from reference TRBV18 and TRBJ1-5 gives the full variable domain: NAGVMQNPRHLVRRRGQEARLRCSPMKGHSHVYWYRQLPEEGLKFMVYLQKENIIDESGMPKERFSAEFPKEGPSILRIQQVVRGDSAAYFCASSSGTGLSRQPQHFGDGTRLSIL.